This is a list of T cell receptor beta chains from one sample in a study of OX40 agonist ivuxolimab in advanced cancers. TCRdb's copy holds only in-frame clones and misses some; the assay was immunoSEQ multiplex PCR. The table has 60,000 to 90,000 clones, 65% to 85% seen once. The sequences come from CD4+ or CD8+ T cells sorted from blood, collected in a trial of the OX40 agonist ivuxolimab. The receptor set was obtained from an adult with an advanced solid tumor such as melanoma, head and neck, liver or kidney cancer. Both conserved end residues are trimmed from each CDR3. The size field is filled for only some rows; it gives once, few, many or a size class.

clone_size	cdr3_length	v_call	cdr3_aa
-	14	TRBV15	ATSRDQGQGHEKLF
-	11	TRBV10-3	ATSLAEIDTQY
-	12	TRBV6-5	ASSYSGRGNTIY
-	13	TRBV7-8	ASSPAEGRGTEAF
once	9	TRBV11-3	ASVYRDEQY
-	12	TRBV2	ATTPRKAADGYT
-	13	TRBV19	ASSSYRVSNQPQH
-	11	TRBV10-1	ASTNPGNQPQH
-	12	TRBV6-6	ASPTTGAGYEQY
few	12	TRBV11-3	ASSQVAGTYEQY
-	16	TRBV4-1	ASSQVLGSTTSNQPQH
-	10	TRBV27	ASSLSGKTQY
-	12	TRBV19	ASSRGTANEKLF
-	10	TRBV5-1	ASSLGVTEAF
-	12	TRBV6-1	ASSPWGSNQPQH
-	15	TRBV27	ASSLGLRGYSTDTQY
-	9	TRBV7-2	ASSSNYGYT
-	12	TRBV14	ASSTNRGNQPQH
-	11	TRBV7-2	ASSPRGADEAF
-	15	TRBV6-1	ASSGIFQGAYNYGYT
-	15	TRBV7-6	ASSFQPHSSGANVLT
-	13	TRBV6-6	ASSLQRTGTETQY
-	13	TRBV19	ASTPFGDGNQPQH
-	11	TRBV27	ASTEGLRGGYT
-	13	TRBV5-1	ASSVGLAVQETQY
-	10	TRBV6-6	ASKGFGDTQY
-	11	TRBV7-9	ASSLNGPYEQY
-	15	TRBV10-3	AISDGQGARENTEAF
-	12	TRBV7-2	ASSLLLAGRTQY
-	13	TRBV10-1	ASSPGEGGETEAF
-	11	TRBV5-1	ASRNLGADTQY